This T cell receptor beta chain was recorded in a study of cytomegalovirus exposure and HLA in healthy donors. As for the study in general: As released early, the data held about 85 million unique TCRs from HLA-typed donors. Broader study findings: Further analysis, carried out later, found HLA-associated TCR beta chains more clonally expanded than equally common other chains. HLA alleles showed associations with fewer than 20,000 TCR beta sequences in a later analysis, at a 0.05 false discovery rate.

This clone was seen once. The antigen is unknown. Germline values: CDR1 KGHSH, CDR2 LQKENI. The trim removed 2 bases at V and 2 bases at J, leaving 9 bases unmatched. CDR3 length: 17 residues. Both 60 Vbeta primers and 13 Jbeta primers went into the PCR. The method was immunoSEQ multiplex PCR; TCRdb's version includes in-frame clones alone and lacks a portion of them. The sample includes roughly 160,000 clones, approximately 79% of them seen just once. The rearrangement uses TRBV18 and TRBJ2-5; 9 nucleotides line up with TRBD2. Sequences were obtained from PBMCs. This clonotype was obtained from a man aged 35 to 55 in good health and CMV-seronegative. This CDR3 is CASSPSLLAGSQETQYF. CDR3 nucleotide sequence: TGTGCCAGCTCACCATCTCTGCTAGCGGGGTCTCAAGAGACCCAGTACTTC.